This entry is about one T cell receptor beta chain. Donors were grouped by their self-reported clinical history. Before they entered the study, exposed participants had met a COVID-19 case within 2 weeks. Assay: immunoSEQ multiplex PCR; the TCRdb copy retains only in-frame clones and omits some. The table shows around 140,000 clones, with about 90% occurring only once. This sample was taken from a study of blood T cell repertoires in COVID-19. Study-level background: T cells, B-cell-depleted T cells, or PBMCs provided the cDNA or gDNA that served as material.

There are 14 residues in the CDR3. Trimming left V 4 bases short and J 2 bases short, with 12 bases between. Germline V CDR1 and CDR2: LNHDA, SQIVND (reference sequence). The sequence was collected from a middle-aged woman who had been exposed to COVID-19. The rearrangement uses TRBV19 and TRBJ2-7; weak D call: TRBD2 (6 bases). Material: PBMCs or T cells enriched from blood (not recorded which). CDR3 loop: CASSRDSITYEQYF. For the CDR3, the DNA is TGTGCCAGTAGTAGGGACTCCATTACCTACGAGCAGTACTTC.